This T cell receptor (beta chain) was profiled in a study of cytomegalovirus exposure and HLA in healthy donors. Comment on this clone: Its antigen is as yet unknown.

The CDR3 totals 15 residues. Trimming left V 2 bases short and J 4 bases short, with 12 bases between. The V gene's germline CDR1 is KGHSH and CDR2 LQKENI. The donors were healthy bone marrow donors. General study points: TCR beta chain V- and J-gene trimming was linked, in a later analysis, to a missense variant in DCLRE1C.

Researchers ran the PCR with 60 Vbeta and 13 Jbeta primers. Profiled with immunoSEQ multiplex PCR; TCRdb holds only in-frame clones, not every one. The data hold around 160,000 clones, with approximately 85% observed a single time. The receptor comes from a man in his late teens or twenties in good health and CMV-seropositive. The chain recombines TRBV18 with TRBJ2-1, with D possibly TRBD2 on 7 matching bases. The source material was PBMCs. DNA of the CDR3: TGTGCCAGCTCACCAAGTCGGGGGGCTTACAATGAGCAGTTCTTC. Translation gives CASSPSRGAYNEQFF.